The clone carrying this T cell receptor beta chain came up a few times. This sample is part of a study of blood T cell repertoires in COVID-19. Whole-study context: The United States, Italy and Spain supplied acute and convalescent COVID-19 samples.

This CDR3 region has 16 residues. Germline-derived CDR1 and CDR2 are LGHNA and YNFKEQ. The J segment lost 8 bases and the V segment lost 4 bases, leaving 14 bases of the junction unmatched. Clones were read by immunoSEQ multiplex PCR, and TCRdb kept only the in-frame ones, dropping some. The table shows 150,000 or so clones, with 87% occurring only once. This clonotype was obtained from a man older than 75 with acute or convalescent COVID-19. Sequencing was performed on peripheral blood. The chain carries TRBV4-2 and TRBJ1-2; 9 bases are a match to TRBD1. This CDR3 reads CASSPPGEQGAKGYTF. In DNA, the CDR3 is TGTGCCAGCAGCCCACCGGGCGAACAGGGGGCGAAAGGCTACACCTTC.